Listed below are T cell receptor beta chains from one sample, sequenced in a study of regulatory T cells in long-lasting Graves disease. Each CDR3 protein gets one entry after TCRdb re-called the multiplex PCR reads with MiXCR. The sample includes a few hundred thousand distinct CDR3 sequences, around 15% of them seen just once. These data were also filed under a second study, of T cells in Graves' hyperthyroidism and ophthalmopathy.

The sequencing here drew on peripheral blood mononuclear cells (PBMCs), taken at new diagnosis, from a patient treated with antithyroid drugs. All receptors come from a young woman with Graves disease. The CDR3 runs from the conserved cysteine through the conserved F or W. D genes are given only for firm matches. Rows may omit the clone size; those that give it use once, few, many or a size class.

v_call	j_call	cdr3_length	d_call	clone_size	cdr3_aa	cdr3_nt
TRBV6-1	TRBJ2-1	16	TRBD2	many	CASSVGLAGPYNEQFF	TGTGCCAGCAGCGTAGGGCTAGCGGGACCCTACAATGAGCAGTTCTTC
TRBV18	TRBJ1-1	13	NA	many	CASSPKRNTEAFF	TGTGCCAGCTCACCAAAGAGGAACACTGAAGCTTTCTTT
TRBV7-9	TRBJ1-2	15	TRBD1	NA	CASRRTGEINYGYTF	TGTGCCAGCAGACGGACAGGGGAAATTAACTATGGCTACACCTTC
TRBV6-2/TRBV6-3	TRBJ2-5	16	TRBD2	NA	CASRGSGRFWQETQYF	TGTGCCAGCAGGGGTAGCGGGAGGTTTTGGCAAGAGACCCAGTACTTC
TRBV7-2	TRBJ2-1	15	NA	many	CASSTTVLLRDEQFF	TGTGCCAGCAGCACGACCGTACTGCTTAGGGATGAGCAGTTCTTC
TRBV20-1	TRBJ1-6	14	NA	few	CSAGSYQEGEPLHF	TGCAGTGCTGGGTCCTACCAGGAAGGGGAACCCCTCCACTTT
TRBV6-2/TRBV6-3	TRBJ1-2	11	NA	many	CASTQGTGYTF	TGTGCCAGCACCCAGGGAACTGGCTACACCTTC
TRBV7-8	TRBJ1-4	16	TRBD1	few	CASTPGQGLANEKLFF	TGTGCCAGCACTCCGGGACAGGGACTCGCTAATGAAAAACTGTTTTTT
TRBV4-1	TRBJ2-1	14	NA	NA	CASSQQTGSDEQFF	TGCGCCAGCAGCCAACAAACAGGGAGTGATGAGCAGTTCTTC
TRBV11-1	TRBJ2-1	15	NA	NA	CASSVGRGSYNEQFF	TGTGCCAGTAGTGTCGGGCGAGGATCCTACAATGAGCAGTTCTTC
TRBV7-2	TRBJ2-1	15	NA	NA	CASSLYRMQGNEQFF	TGTGCCAGCAGCTTATACCGCATGCAGGGCAATGAGCAGTTCTTC
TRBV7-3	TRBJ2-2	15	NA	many	CASSLGQANTGELFF	TGTGCCAGCAGCTTAGGACAAGCGAACACCGGGGAGCTGTTTTTT
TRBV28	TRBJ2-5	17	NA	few	CASSSNLQQEFQETQYF	TGTGCCAGCAGTTCTAATCTGCAACAGGAGTTCCAAGAGACCCAGTACTTC
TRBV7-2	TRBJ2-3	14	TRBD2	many	CASSPGGSTDTQYF	TGTGCCAGCAGCCCGGGGGGGTCCACAGATACGCAGTATTTT
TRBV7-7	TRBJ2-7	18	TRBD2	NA	CASSLPGLAGYLSYEQYF	TGTGCTAGCAGCCTTCCGGGACTAGCGGGTTATCTCTCCTACGAGCAGTACTTC
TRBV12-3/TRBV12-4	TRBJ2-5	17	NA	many	CASSPSGKTQDQETQYF	TGTGCCAGCAGTCCTTCGGGAAAGACGCAAGACCAAGAGACCCAGTACTTC
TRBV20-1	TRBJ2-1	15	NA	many	CSVGVRRPNYNEQFF	TGCAGTGTTGGGGTACGTAGGCCAAACTACAATGAGCAGTTCTTC
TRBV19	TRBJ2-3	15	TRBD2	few	CASSITSGLTDTQYF	TGTGCCAGTAGTATAACTAGCGGACTCACAGATACGCAGTATTTT
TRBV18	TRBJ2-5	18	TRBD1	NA	CASSPPGTGKKGQETQYF	TGTGCCAGCTCACCACCCGGGACAGGGAAGAAGGGACAAGAGACCCAGTACTTC
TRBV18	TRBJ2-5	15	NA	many	CASSPGDVPGETQYF	TGTGCCAGCTCACCAGGCGACGTCCCCGGGGAGACCCAGTACTTC
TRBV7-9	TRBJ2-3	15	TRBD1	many	CASSPLGQATDTQYF	TGTGCCAGCAGCCCCCTTGGACAGGCAACAGATACGCAGTATTTT
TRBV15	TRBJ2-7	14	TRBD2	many	CATSRPGGTYEQYF	TGTGCCACCAGCAGACCGGGGGGGACCTACGAGCAGTACTTC
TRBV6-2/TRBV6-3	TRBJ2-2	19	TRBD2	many	CASSSGLAGAAVDTGELFF	TGTGCCAGCAGTTCAGGACTAGCGGGAGCGGCCGTGGACACCGGGGAGCTGTTTTTT
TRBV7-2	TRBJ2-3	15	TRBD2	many	CASSLVAGGGDTQYF	TGTGCCAGCAGCTTAGTAGCGGGCGGGGGGGATACGCAGTATTTT
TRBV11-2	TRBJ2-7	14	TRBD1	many	CASSYGGQGDEQYF	TGTGCCAGCAGTTACGGCGGACAGGGGGACGAGCAGTACTTC
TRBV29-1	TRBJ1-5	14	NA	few	CSVGWGGGNQPQHF	TGCAGCGTTGGATGGGGCGGCGGCAATCAGCCCCAGCATTTT
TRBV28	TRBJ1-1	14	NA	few	CASRGHFSGTEAFF	TGTGCCAGCCGGGGGCATTTTTCGGGCACTGAAGCTTTCTTT
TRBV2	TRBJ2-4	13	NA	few	CASSGGLGNIQYF	TGTGCCAGCAGTGGTGGCCTGGGGAACATTCAGTACTTC
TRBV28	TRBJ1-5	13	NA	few	CASSGGSNQPQHF	TGTGCCAGCAGTGGAGGGAGCAATCAGCCCCAGCATTTT
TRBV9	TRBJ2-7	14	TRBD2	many	CASSAGTSGYEQYF	TGTGCCAGCAGCGCCGGGACTAGCGGCTACGAGCAGTACTTC
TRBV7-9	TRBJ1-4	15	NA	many	CASSQVQRNNEKLFF	TGTGCCAGCAGCCAAGTACAGAGAAATAATGAAAAACTGTTTTTT
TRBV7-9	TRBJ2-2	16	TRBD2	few	CASSLASGRGGGELFF	TGTGCCAGCAGCTTAGCTAGCGGGAGAGGAGGCGGGGAGCTGTTTTTT
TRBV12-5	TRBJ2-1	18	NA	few	CASGLSADLNSEATEQFF	TGTGCTAGTGGTTTGTCAGCCGATCTGAATTCGGAGGCCACTGAGCAGTTCTTC
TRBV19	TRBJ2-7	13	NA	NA	CASSIRTTYEQYF	TGTGCCAGTAGTATCAGGACAACCTACGAGCAGTACTTC
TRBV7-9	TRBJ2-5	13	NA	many	CASSLGGQETQYF	TGCGCCAGCAGCTTGGGGGGCCAAGAGACCCAGTACTTC
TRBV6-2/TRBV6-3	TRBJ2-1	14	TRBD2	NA	CASSPTSGSIASYF	TGTGCCAGCAGCCCTACTAGCGGGAGCATCGCTTCCTACTTC
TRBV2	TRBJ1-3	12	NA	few	CASRRGTNTIYF	TGTGCCAGCAGGCGGGGCACGAACACCATATATTTT
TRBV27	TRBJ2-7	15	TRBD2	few	CASSPRLADFYEQYF	TGTGCCAGCAGTCCGCGACTAGCGGACTTCTACGAGCAGTACTTC
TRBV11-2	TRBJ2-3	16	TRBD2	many	CASSFRPGTRADTQYF	TGTGCCAGCAGCTTCCGTCCCGGGACTAGAGCAGATACGCAGTATTTT
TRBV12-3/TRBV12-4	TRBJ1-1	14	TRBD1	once	CASILDRGRTEAFF	TGTGCCAGCATTCTCGACAGGGGTAGAACTGAAGCTTTCTTT
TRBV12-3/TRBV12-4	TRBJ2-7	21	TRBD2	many	CASSFRLLGIAGGSFSYEQYF	TGTGCCAGCAGTTTTCGGCTTTTGGGGATAGCGGGAGGGTCCTTCTCCTACGAGCAGTACTTC
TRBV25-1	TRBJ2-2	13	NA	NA	CASTRKGTGELFF	TGTGCCAGCACCCGGAAGGGGACCGGGGAGCTGTTTTTT
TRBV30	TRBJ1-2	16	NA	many	CAWQSPGHPEDYGYTF	TGTGCCTGGCAGTCCCCGGGACACCCCGAGGACTATGGCTACACCTTC
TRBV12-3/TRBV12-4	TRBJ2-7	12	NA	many	CASSTVQNEQYF	TGTGCCAGCAGTACAGTACAGAACGAGCAGTACTTC
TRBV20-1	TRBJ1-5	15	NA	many	CSARGLRTGNQPQHF	TGCAGTGCTAGGGGACTTAGGACAGGCAATCAGCCCCAGCATTTT
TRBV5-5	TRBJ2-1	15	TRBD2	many	CASSLGGAGGNEQFF	TGTGCCAGCAGCTTGGGCGGGGCGGGGGGCAATGAGCAGTTCTTC
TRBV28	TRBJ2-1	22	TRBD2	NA	CASSLEPPGVASGRASYNEQFF	TGTGCCAGCAGTTTGGAACCCCCAGGGGTCGCTAGCGGGAGGGCCTCCTACAATGAGCAGTTCTTC
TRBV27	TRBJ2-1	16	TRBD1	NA	CASSLRQGARYNEQFF	TGTGCCAGCAGTTTACGACAGGGGGCGCGATACAATGAGCAGTTCTTC
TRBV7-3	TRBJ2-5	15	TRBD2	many	CASSKLAGSQETQYF	TGTGCCAGCAGCAAACTAGCGGGGAGCCAAGAGACCCAGTACTTC
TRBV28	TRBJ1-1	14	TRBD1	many	CASSNRGGGTEAFF	TGTGCCAGCAGCAACAGGGGGGGCGGCACTGAAGCTTTCTTT
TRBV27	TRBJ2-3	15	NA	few	CASNFREGSTDTQYF	TGTGCCAGCAACTTCCGAGAGGGGTCAACAGATACGCAGTATTTT
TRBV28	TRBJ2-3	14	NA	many	CASSETHTGHLQYF	TGTGCCAGCAGTGAGACGCATACAGGGCATCTGCAGTATTTT
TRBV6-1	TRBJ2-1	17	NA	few	CASRLGRPLGPYNEQFF	TGTGCCAGCAGATTAGGTCGGCCCCTTGGGCCGTACAATGAGCAGTTCTTC
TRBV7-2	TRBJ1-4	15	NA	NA	CASSLQGSINEKLFF	TGTGCCAGCAGCTTGCAGGGGTCCATTAATGAAAAACTGTTTTTT
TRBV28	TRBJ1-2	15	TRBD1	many	CASSSQDRVPYGYTF	TGTGCCAGCAGTTCACAGGACAGGGTGCCTTATGGCTACACCTTC
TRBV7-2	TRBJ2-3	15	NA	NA	CASSLIARSTDTQYF	TGTGCCAGCAGCTTAATAGCGAGAAGCACAGATACGCAGTATTTT
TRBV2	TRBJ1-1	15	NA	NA	CASSEAGRVASEAFF	TGTGCCAGCAGTGAAGCAGGCAGGGTGGCAAGTGAAGCTTTCTTT
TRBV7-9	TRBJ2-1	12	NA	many	CASSLVALEQFF	TGTGCCAGCAGCTTAGTGGCTCTTGAGCAGTTCTTC
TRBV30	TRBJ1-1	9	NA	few	CAWGLEAFF	TGTGCCTGGGGATTAGAAGCTTTCTTT